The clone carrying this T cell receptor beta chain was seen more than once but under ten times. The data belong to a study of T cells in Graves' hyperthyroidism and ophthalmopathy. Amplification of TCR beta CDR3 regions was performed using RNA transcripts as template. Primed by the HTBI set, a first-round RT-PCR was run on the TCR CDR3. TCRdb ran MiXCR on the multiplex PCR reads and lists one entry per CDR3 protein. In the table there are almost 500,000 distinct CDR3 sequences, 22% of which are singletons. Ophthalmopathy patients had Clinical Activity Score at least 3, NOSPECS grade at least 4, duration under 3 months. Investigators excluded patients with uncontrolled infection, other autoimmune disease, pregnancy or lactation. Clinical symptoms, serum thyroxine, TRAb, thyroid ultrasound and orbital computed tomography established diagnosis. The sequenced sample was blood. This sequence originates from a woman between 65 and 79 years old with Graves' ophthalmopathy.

The CDR3 sequence: CAWRSNRGLINYGYTF. CDR3 nucleotide sequence: TGTGCCTGGAGATCAAACAGGGGGCTGATCAACTATGGCTACACCTTC. The V and J genes are TRBV30 and TRBJ1-2; 9 positions match TRBD1. In germline, CDR1 is GTSNPN, CDR2 SVGIG (reference sequence). The CDR3 covers 16 residues. The junction had 10 bases not matched to a gene; V was cut back by 3 bases and J by 2 bases.